The 23 T cell receptor beta chains below were found in one sample sequenced in a study of monozygotic twins with inflammatory bowel disease. For each CDR3 protein, TCRdb gives one entry from its re-call of the 5' RACE reads, without DNA. The sample shows some 440,000 distinct CDR3 sequences, and 2% to 3% sits with its ten largest clones. Sequencing was carried out using blood. Receptor source: a human donor with ulcerative colitis or Crohn's disease, or a healthy co-twin of an affected twin (not recorded which).

The chain has TRBV5-3 and TRBJ2-7; the TCRdb call, TRBD1, lacks DNA for checking. TRBV5-3 is identified as an open reading frame with a role that is uncertain. The CDR3 runs to 17 residues. The chain's CDR3 is CARSLGTTGKCAYEQYF.

V gene TRBV11-2 combines with J gene TRBJ2-7. The CDR3 has 14 residues. Germline CDR1 and CDR2: SGHAT and FQNNGV. The CDR3 region is CASSLSWGSYEQYF.

The chain is built from TRBV11-2 and TRBJ2-7; TCRdb's assignment of TRBD2 cannot be checked, as there is no DNA. This CDR3 region has 15 residues. Germline loops: CDR1 SGHAT, CDR2 FQNNGV. The CDR3 sequence: CASSPTSGRRYEQYF.

The rearrangement links TRBV5-1 to TRBJ2-1; TCRdb's D call, TRBD2, is unchecked because there is no DNA. CDR3 length equals 15 residues. In germline, CDR1 is SGHRS, CDR2 YFSETQ. The CDR3 sequence is CASSKLAGGGYEQFF. The whole variable domain, filled in from reference TRBV5-1 and TRBJ2-1, reads KAGVTQTPRYLIKTRGQQVTLSCSPISGHRSVSWYQQTPGQGLQFLFEYFSETQRNKGNFPGRFSGRQFSNSRSEMNVSTLELGDSALYLCASSKLAGGGYEQFFGPGTRLTVL.

The rearrangement joins TRBV20-1 to TRBJ2-1; TCRdb lists TRBD2, though no DNA is available to test this call. Germline V gives CDR1 DFQATT, CDR2 SNEGSKA (reference sequence). This CDR3 has 12 amino acids. CDR3 amino acids: CSARREGYEQFF.

This chain connects TRBV6-1 to TRBJ1-1. This CDR3 region has 12 residues. Germline CDR1 MNHNS, CDR2 SASEGT. CDR3 in amino acids: CASSRRETEAFF.

The V call is TRBV27, the J call TRBJ2-3. This CDR3 has 12 amino acids. Germline assignment: CDR1 MNHEY and CDR2 SMNVEV (reference sequence). CDR3 region: CASSQSTDTQYF.

The rearrangement uses TRBV7-8 and TRBJ1-1; absent DNA, TCRdb's TRBD1 call cannot be checked. The CDR3 runs 15 residues. Germline V lookup: CDR1 SGHVS, CDR2 FQNEAQ. CDR3 region: CASRKAGVLNTEAFF.

V usage is TRBV7-9 and J usage is TRBJ2-1; checking the TCRdb D call of TRBD1 is not possible without DNA. Germline loops: CDR1 SEHNR, CDR2 FQNEAQ (reference sequence). This CDR3 has 15 amino acids. CDR3 protein: CASSSWDLGNNEQFF.

The chain recombines TRBV10-3 with TRBJ2-3; TCRdb calls TRBD2, which cannot be checked without DNA. Germline lookup yields CDR1 ENHRY and CDR2 SYGVKD. This CDR3 has 16 residues. The CDR3: CAISPSTGPSTDTQYF.

The V gene is TRBV29-1, the J gene TRBJ1-1; no DNA is available, so the TRBD1 call from TCRdb remains unchecked. CDR3 length: 12 residues. Germline CDR1 SQVTM, CDR2 ANQGSEA. The CDR3 loop reads CSVVWTGTEAFF.

This chain connects TRBV6-1 to TRBJ1-2; TCRdb calls TRBD1, which cannot be checked without DNA. Germline V gives CDR1 MNHNS, CDR2 SASEGT. This CDR3 region has 14 residues. The CDR3 sequence is CASRRTGPTSGYTF.

The chain combines TRBV7-6 with TRBJ1-4; TCRdb selects TRBD1, and the lack of DNA leaves this call unchecked. The CDR3 length is 16 residues. CDR1 and CDR2 (germline): SGHVS, FNYEAQ. CDR3 amino acids: CASSLGGGTGPEKLFF.

The chain recombines TRBV16 with TRBJ1-5. This CDR3 has 14 residues. Germline CDR1 KGHSY, CDR2 FQNENV. The CDR3: CASSHTNSNQPQHF.

V gene TRBV6-1 combines with J gene TRBJ1-1; the TRBD1 assignment by TCRdb is unverifiable without DNA. Germline V gene data show CDR1 as MNHNS and CDR2 as SASEGT. This CDR3 comprises 15 residues. This chain's CDR3 is CASRKQGGANTEAFF.

The rearrangement uses TRBV7-2 and TRBJ2-3; TCRdb outputs TRBD2, but without DNA this stays unchecked. The CDR3 spans 15 residues. Germline CDR1 SGHTA, CDR2 FQGNSA. CDR3 region: CASSLNRGLTTTQYF.

The chain joins TRBV29-1 to TRBJ1-1. The CDR3 loop spans 11 amino acids. CDR1 is SQVTM, CDR2 ANQGSEA, per germline. The chain's CDR3 is CSVQNLRGAFF.

This rearrangement joins TRBV6-1 to TRBJ2-3; as DNA is missing, the TRBD2 call by TCRdb cannot be tested. Germline CDR1 reads MNHNS; CDR2 reads SASEGT. CDR3 length: 14 amino acids. The CDR3 sequence: CASRGLAGPDTQYF.

The chain uses TRBV28 and TRBJ1-3. Germline loops: CDR1 MDHEN, CDR2 SYDVKM. CDR3 length: 12 amino acids. The CDR3 is CASSLQGDTIYF.

The CDR3 loop is CATSRDRISGVTGELFF. This chain joins TRBV15 and TRBJ2-2; lacking DNA, the TRBD2 call made by TCRdb goes unchecked. This CDR3 contains 17 residues. Germline CDR1 and CDR2: LNHNV and YYDKDF (reference sequence).

The gene calls are TRBV7-9 and TRBJ1-1; the TRBD1 assignment by TCRdb is unverifiable without DNA. There are 15 residues in the CDR3. Germline CDR1 and CDR2: SEHNR and FQNEAQ (reference sequence). Here the CDR3 reads CASSLVAGATGKAFF.

The chain is built from TRBV5-6 and TRBJ2-2. The CDR3 is made up of 15 amino acids. The germline V gene has CDR1 SGHDT and CDR2 YYEEEE. CDR3 loop: CASSFLDMDTGELFF.

The rearrangement links TRBV5-1 to TRBJ2-2; TCRdb picks TRBD2, but there is no DNA to check that call. The CDR3 sequence is 18 residues long. Germline lookup yields CDR1 SGHRS and CDR2 YFSETQ. The CDR3 sequence is CASSTGVSGLPFTGELFF.